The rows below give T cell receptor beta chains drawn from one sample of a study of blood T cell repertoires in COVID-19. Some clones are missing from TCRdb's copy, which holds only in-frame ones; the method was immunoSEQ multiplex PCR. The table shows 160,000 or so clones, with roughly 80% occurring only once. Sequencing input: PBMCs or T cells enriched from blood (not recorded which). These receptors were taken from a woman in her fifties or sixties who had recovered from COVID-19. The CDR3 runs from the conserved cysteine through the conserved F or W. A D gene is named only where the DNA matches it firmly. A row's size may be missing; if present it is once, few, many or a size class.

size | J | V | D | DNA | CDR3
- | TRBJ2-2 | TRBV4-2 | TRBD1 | TGTGCCAGCAGCCCCTCGACAGGGTCAAACACCGGGGAGCTGTTTTTT | CASSPSTGSNTGELFF
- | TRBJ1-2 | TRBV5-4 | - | TGTGCCAGCAGCTTACAGGAAATCTATGGCTACACCTTC | CASSLQEIYGYTF
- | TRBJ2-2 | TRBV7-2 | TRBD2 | TGTGCCAGCAGCTTAGTAGGGGGGCGGGGGGGCGGCGGGGAGCTGTTTTTT | CASSLVGGRGGGGELFF
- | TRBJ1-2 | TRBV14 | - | TGTGCCAGCAGCCAAAGGGGGTTGGGCTACACCTTC | CASSQRGLGYTF
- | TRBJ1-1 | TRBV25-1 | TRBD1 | TGTGCCAGCAGTTTAGCAGACAGGGACGCAACTGAAGCTTTCTTT | CASSLADRDATEAFF
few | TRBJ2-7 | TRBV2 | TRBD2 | TGTGCCAGCAGTGAACGGGGGGTGGGCGAGCAGTACTTC | CASSERGVGEQYF
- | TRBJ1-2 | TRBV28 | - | TGTGCCAGCAGGAACGACAGGCATGGCTACACCTTC | CASRNDRHGYTF
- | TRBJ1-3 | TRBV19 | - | TGTGCCAGTAGTATAGGGGGAGCCGGAAACACCATATATTTT | CASSIGGAGNTIYF
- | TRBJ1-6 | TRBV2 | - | TGTGCCAGCAGTGAAGGGACAGTATATAATTCACCCCTCCACTTT | CASSEGTVYNSPLHF
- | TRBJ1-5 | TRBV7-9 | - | TGTGCCAGCAGCCCTGGGGGCGGTATTTCCAATCAGCCCCAGCATTTT | CASSPGGGISNQPQHF
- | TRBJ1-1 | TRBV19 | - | TGTGCCAGTAGTACGCGCGTACAGTTTAACACTGAAGCTTTCTTT | CASSTRVQFNTEAFF
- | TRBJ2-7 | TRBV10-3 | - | TGTGCCATCAGCGGGGGTGTCGAGCAGTACTTC | CAISGGVEQYF
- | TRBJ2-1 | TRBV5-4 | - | TGTGCCAGCAGGGAGGGCCGTGCCGGGGCTAACAATGAGCAGTTCTTC | CASREGRAGANNEQFF
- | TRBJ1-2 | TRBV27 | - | TGTGCCAGCAGTTTAAGACTTGGCTATGGCTACACCTTC | CASSLRLGYGYTF
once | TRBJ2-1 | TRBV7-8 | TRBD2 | TGTGCCAGCAGCTCTACACCGGGACTAGCGGTCAACAATGAGCAGTTCTTC | CASSSTPGLAVNNEQFF
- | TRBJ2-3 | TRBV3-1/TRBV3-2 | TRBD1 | TGTGCCAGCAGCCCCTCCAAGTGGACAGGGGGACCACGGACAGATACGCAGTATTTT | CASSPSKWTGGPRTDTQYF
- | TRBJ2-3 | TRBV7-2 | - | TGTGCCAGCAGCTTAGCCTCGCGGATACGCACAGATACGCAGTATTTT | CASSLASRIRTDTQYF
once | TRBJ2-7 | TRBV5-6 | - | TGTGCCAGCAGCCCGGACAGCACCGAGCAGTACTTC | CASSPDSTEQYF
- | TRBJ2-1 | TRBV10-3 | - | TGTGCCATCAGGACAGATTACAATGAGCAGTTCTTC | CAIRTDYNEQFF
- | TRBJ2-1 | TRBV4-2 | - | TGTGCCAGCAGCCAAGATCCGGGTCGGGACTACAATGAGCAGTTCTTC | CASSQDPGRDYNEQFF
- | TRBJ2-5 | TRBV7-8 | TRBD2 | TGTGCCAGCAGCTTAAAACTAGCGGGGGGGTACTCCCCGGCCGAGACCCAGTACTTC | CASSLKLAGGYSPAETQYF
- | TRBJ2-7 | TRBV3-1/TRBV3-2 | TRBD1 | TGTGCCAGCAGCCAAAGGGACAGGGCCTACGAGCAGTACTTC | CASSQRDRAYEQYF
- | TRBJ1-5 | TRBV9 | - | TGTGCCAGCAGCGTTTCTGCGGGGACCAATCAGCCCCAGCATTTT | CASSVSAGTNQPQHF
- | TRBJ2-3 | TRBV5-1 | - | TGCGCCAGCAGCTTGGTCGGGGGGCGGACAGATACGCAGTATTTT | CASSLVGGRTDTQYF
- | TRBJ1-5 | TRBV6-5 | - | TGTGCCAGCAGTTCCCCAGTTGGCAATCAGCCCCAGCATTTT | CASSSPVGNQPQHF
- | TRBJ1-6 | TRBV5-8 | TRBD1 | TGTGCCAGCAGCCGGGACAGGTATAATTCACCCCTCCACTTT | CASSRDRYNSPLHF